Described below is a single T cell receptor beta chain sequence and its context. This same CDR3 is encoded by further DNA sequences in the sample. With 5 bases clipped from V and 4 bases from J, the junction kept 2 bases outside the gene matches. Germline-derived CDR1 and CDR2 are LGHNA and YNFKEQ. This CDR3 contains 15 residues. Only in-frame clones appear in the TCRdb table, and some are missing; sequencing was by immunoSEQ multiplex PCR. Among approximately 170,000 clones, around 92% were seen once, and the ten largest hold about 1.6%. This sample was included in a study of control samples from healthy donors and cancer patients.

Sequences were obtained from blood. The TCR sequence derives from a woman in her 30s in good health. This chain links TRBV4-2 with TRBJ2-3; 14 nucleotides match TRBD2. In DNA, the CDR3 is TGTGCCAGCAGCGGGACTAGCGGGGGTGCAGATACGCAGTATTTT. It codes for CASSGTSGGADTQYF.